The 21 T cell receptor beta chains below come from one sample, sequenced in a study of T cell changes during pregnancy in multiple sclerosis. Produced via immunoSEQ multiplex PCR; TCRdb's table is partial and in-frame only. The table records approximately 30,000 clones, about 88% of them present only once. The specimen comprised CD8+ T cells from peripheral blood mononuclear cells, sampled in the second trimester of pregnancy. These receptors were taken from a female donor with multiple sclerosis, enrolled in a pregnancy study.

The chain joins TRBV6-4 to TRBJ1-1; D is unresolved. Germline V CDR1 and CDR2: MRHNA, SNTAGT. V lost 5 bases, J lost 1 base, and 11 bases lay in between. This CDR3 region has 14 residues. The CDR3 region has the DNA TGTGCCAGCAGTAAGGAGTCGGGGAACACTGAAGCTTTCTTT. Protein product: CASSKESGNTEAFF.

The rearrangement joins TRBV4-1 to TRBJ1-1, with D perhaps matching TRBD1 (6 bases). CDR1 is MGHRA and CDR2 is YSYEKL in the germline V gene. Trimming took 0 bases from V and 6 from J, leaving 11 bases between them. This CDR3 has 14 residues. This chain's CDR3 is CASSQETGSPEAFF. In DNA, the CDR3 is TGCGCCAGCAGCCAAGAAACAGGGTCGCCTGAAGCTTTCTTT.

The rearrangement joins TRBV5-5 to TRBJ1-1, with 8 nucleotides matching TRBD1. CDR1 is SGHKS and CDR2 is YYEKEE in the germline V gene (reference sequence). V was clipped by 3 bases and J by 8 bases; unmatched bases: 12. The CDR3 extends over 15 amino acids. The CDR3 DNA reads TGTGCCAGCAGCTGGGATTGGACAGGGAAGAGAGAAGCTTTCTTT. Amino acids: CASSWDWTGKREAFF.

The chain is built from TRBV5-6 and TRBJ2-5, with 7 bases aligning to TRBD1. Germline V gene lookup returns CDR1 SGHDT and CDR2 YYEEEE. The V and J ends lost 4 bases and 5 bases, in that order; junction bases with no gene match: 5. The CDR3 spans 13 residues. This chain's CDR3 is CASSEGGAETQYF. For the CDR3, the DNA is TGTGCCAGCAGCGAAGGGGGCGCCGAGACCCAGTACTTC.

The chain recombines TRBV9 with TRBJ1-2; 9 bases match TRBD1. This CDR3 spans 13 amino acids. Germline CDR1 SGDLS, CDR2 YYNGEE. The J segment lost 4 bases and the V segment lost 7 bases, leaving 5 bases of the junction unmatched. The CDR3 loop reads CASRDRVTYGYTF. CDR3 sequence (DNA): TGTGCCAGCCGGGACAGGGTAACCTATGGCTACACCTTC.

This chain connects TRBV7-9 to TRBJ1-2, with a weak D call TRBD1 (5 bases). Germline CDR1 and CDR2: SEHNR and FQNEAQ (reference sequence). The ends were cut back, 5 bases at V and 5 bases at J, with 21 bases in the middle. The CDR3 has 16 residues. The CDR3 nucleotides are TGTGCCAGCAGCATAGGAACCCGACAGCTAAGTTATGGCTACACCTTC. It codes for CASSIGTRQLSYGYTF.

The rearrangement joins TRBV7-3 to TRBJ1-3, with no clear D. The CDR3 is 15 residues long. The V end lost 2 bases, the J end lost 0 bases, and 8 bases lay between the germline ends. The germline V gene encodes CDR1 SGHTA and CDR2 FQGTGA. As DNA, the CDR3 is TGTGCCAGCAGCTTAGACGGGAACTCTGGAAACACCATATATTTT. Its protein is CASSLDGNSGNTIYF.

The chain links TRBV13 to TRBJ2-7, with D perhaps matching TRBD1 (5 bases). From germline, CDR1 is PRHDT and CDR2 FYEKMQ (reference sequence). The CDR3 loop spans 12 amino acids. Trimming left V 1 base short and J 6 bases short, with 7 bases between. The CDR3, as DNA: TGTGCCAGCAGCTTAGAAGGGGTCGAGCAGTACTTC. It translates to CASSLEGVEQYF.

J is TRBJ2-3 and V is TRBV5-6; weak D call: TRBD2 (7 bases). The CDR3 totals 15 residues. Per the germline V gene, CDR1 is SGHDT and CDR2 is YYEEEE. The V end lost 5 bases, the J end lost 1 base, and 14 bases lay between the germline ends. Here the CDR3 reads CASRVQGGGTDTQYF. The CDR3 DNA reads as TGTGCCAGCAGGGTACAGGGAGGGGGCACAGATACGCAGTATTTT.

The rearrangement uses TRBV14 and TRBJ2-3; D unresolved. CDR3 size: 16 residues. Trimming cost V 1 base and J 4 bases, with 15 bases left between them. CDR1 and CDR2 (germline): SGHDN, FVKESK. The CDR3 DNA follows: TGTGCCAGCAGCCAAGCCCGCGGCCGCGGCCCAGATACGCAGTATTTT. This encodes CASSQARGRGPDTQYF.

The CDR3 coding sequence is TGTGCCAGTAGTATAGATGAGAGAGCGGGGCCATCGAACACCGGGGAGCTGTTTTTT. Amino acids: CASSIDERAGPSNTGELFF. The chain recombines TRBV19 with TRBJ2-2, with 7 bases matching TRBD2. V gave up 0 bases and J gave up 0 bases; unmatched junction bases: 10. CDR1 is LNHDA, CDR2 SQIVND, per germline (reference sequence). This CDR3 region has 19 residues.

The J gene is TRBJ2-3, the V gene TRBV9; perhaps TRBD1 as D (5 bases). Per germline, CDR1 SGDLS and CDR2 YYNGEE. The CDR3 consists of 15 residues. V lost 0 bases to trimming and J lost 3 bases, with 11 bases between them. The CDR3 DNA follows: TGTGCCAGCAGCGTAGGGGCAGGGAATACAGATACGCAGTATTTT. Encoded protein: CASSVGAGNTDTQYF.

V and J are TRBV2 and TRBJ2-7, with D possibly TRBD1 on 6 matching bases. The germline V and J ends were trimmed by 9 bases and 2 bases, with 14 bases remaining between them. Germline V lookup: CDR1 SNHLY, CDR2 FYNNEI. CDR3 length: 13 residues. The CDR3 loop reads CASIRDNTYEQYF. CDR3 in DNA: TGTGCCAGTATCCGGGACAACACCTACGAGCAGTACTTC. The full variable domain, in which reference TRBV2 and TRBJ2-7 provide the parts outside the CDR3, is EPEVTQTPSHQVTQMGQEVILRCVPISNHLYFYWYRQILGQKVEFLVSFYNNEISEKSEIFDDQFSVERPDGSNFTLKIRSTKLEDSAMYFCASIRDNTYEQYFGPGTRLTVT.

The chain employs TRBV6-1 and TRBJ2-3, with 10 bases matching TRBD2. Germline CDR1 reads MNHNS; CDR2 reads SASEGT. V lost 8 bases and J lost 0; bases outside the gene matches: 5. CDR3 length: 15 amino acids. CDR3 nucleotides: TGTGCCAGCCCGCCGGGACTAGCGAGCACAGATACGCAGTATTTT. Translating gives CASPPGLASTDTQYF.

This chain's CDR3 is CASARGPGNTIYF. The CDR3 coding sequence is TGTGCCAGCGCCAGGGGGCCTGGAAACACCATATATTTT. The chain is built from TRBV27 and TRBJ1-3; TRBD1 agrees at 8 bases. The germline gives CDR1 MNHEY, CDR2 SMNVEV (reference sequence). The CDR3 consists of 13 residues. With 8 bases clipped from V and 2 bases from J, the junction kept 2 bases outside the gene matches.

The chain links TRBV5-8 to TRBJ2-7, with D tentatively TRBD1 (7 bases). The germline CDR1 and CDR2 sequences are SGHTS and YDEGEE. The length of the CDR3 is 15 residues. V lost 4 bases and J 3 bases, leaving 17 bases between the germline ends. The CDR3: CASSLPGGLGYEQYF. The CDR3 bases are TGTGCCAGCAGCCTCCCAGGGGGGTTAGGCTACGAGCAGTACTTC. Filled out from reference TRBV5-8 and TRBJ2-7, the complete variable domain reads EAGVTQSPTHLIKTRGQQATLRCSPISGHTSVYWYQQALGLGLQFLLWYDEGEERNRGNFPPRFSGRQFPNYSSELNVNALELEDSALYLCASSLPGGLGYEQYFGPGTRLTVT.

This clone was detected a few times. The chain combines TRBV9 with TRBJ2-1; D perhaps matches TRBD2 (5 bases). The germline V gene encodes CDR1 SGDLS and CDR2 YYNGEE. The germline V and J ends were trimmed by 4 bases and 3 bases, with 14 bases remaining between them. There are 15 residues in the CDR3. CDR3 sequence reads: CASSFLGEYYNEQFF. The CDR3 nucleotides are TGTGCCAGCAGCTTTCTTGGGGAGTACTACAATGAGCAGTTCTTC.

The chain recombines TRBV6-9 with TRBJ2-7; a weak D match, TRBD1 (6 bases). The CDR3 sequence is 14 residues long. Germline CDR1 and CDR2: MNHGY and SVAAGI. V was trimmed by 4 bases and J by 5 bases, leaving 15 bases between them. Here the CDR3 DNA reads TGTGCCAGCAGTTCCGGGACATTCTACCACGAGCAGTACTTC. Its translation: CASSSGTFYHEQYF.

The rearrangement uses TRBV5-4 and TRBJ2-7, with TRBD2 identical over 7 bases. The CDR3 has 15 amino acids. Trimming at V came to 0 bases and at J to 2 bases, leaving 5 bases not matched to a gene. CDR1 and CDR2 (germline): SGHNT, YYREEE (reference sequence). CDR3 sequence: CASSLEQRGPYEQYF. DNA of the CDR3: TGTGCCAGCAGCTTGGAACAGCGGGGCCCCTACGAGCAGTACTTC.

The J gene is TRBJ2-1, the V gene TRBV9, with D perhaps matching TRBD1 (6 bases). Germline assignment: CDR1 SGDLS and CDR2 YYNGEE. Between the trimmed V and J ends, which lost 2 bases and 10 bases, there was a span of 13 bases. This CDR3 is built from 13 residues. The CDR3 DNA reads TGTGCCAGCAGCGTGGGGCAGGACAGAGAGCAGTTCTTC. Protein: CASSVGQDREQFF.

V is TRBV9 and J is TRBJ2-5; 7 nucleotides line up with TRBD1. Germline V gene lookup returns CDR1 SGDLS and CDR2 YYNGEE. Unmatched junction bases numbered 7, after V lost 4 bases and J lost 1 base. The CDR3 covers 15 residues. In nucleotides, the CDR3 is TGTGCCAGCAGCACAAGAAGGGACAGCCAAGAGACCCAGTACTTC. Residues: CASSTRRDSQETQYF.